A selection of T cell receptor beta chains follows, all from one sample in a study of blood T cell repertoires in COVID-19. Profiling relied on immunoSEQ multiplex PCR, and the TCRdb table lists in-frame clones only, not all of them. The data show tens of thousands of clones, roughly nine tenths seen once. Sequencing was carried out using peripheral blood. The source of these receptors is a man between 45 and 60 years old with active COVID-19. CDR3s include the opening cysteine and the closing phenylalanine or tryptophan. Rows may omit the clone size; those that give it use once, few, many or a size class.

V	size	CDR3
TRBV6-5	once	CASTLTTTDQPQHF
TRBV18	-	CASSLGQGGAGNTIYF
TRBV11-2	few	CASRWTGGNTEAFF
TRBV10-1	-	CASTGLTGELFF
TRBV4-1	-	CASRRTSESSYNEQFF
TRBV19	-	CASSTGASTDTQYF
TRBV19	once	CASSRTRTGGRTEAFF
TRBV5-1	-	CASSSGRGVNTEAFF
TRBV15	few	CATSLQGSETEAFF
TRBV27	-	CASSTSPGTAYNEQFF
TRBV7-8	-	CASSRTSGTGSNQPQHF
TRBV11-1	-	CASSSQSEQYF
TRBV2	few	CASTYQGANGYTF
TRBV12-3/TRBV12-4	once	CASSLKARNEQFF
TRBV6-5	-	CASSLGLAGVGYTF